This T cell receptor beta chain was captured in a study of CD8 T cells in ankylosing spondylitis. General study results and limits: Seemingly distinctive of ankylosing spondylitis blood was a TCR beta motif formed by eight highly homologous variants.

Each CDR3 protein is one row after TCRdb ran MiXCR on the 5' RACE reads. Found here are more than 650,000 distinct CDR3 sequences, 10% to 15% of them singletons; the top ten hold approximately 0.5%. Points on this clonotype: The antigen remains undetermined.

CDR3 size: 15 residues. Germline loops: CDR1 KGHDR, CDR2 SFDVKD. Trimming removed 1 base at V and 8 bases at J, with 14 bases between. The sample consisted of blood, either unsorted or a sorted T cell fraction (not recorded which). This TCR was recovered from a male donor with ankylosing spondylitis. The chain uses TRBV24-1 and TRBJ2-1; D possibly matches TRBD1 or TRBD2 (5 bases each). This chain's CDR3 is CATSDFGSGPDEQFF. Here the CDR3 DNA reads TGTGCCACCAGTGATTTCGGCTCGGGGCCAGATGAGCAGTTCTTC.